This TCR beta chain was identified in a study of blood T cell repertoires in COVID-19. Study-level background: Samples taken during acute and convalescent COVID-19 were collected in the United States, Italy and Spain. The analysed material was cDNA or gDNA that came from T cells, B-cell-depleted T cells, or PBMCs.

Authors' methods: Nucleated cell number was recorded as an estimate derived from reference gene primer amplification. The data were produced by immunoSEQ multiplex PCR, yet TCRdb's version contains in-frame clones alone and is incomplete. That table is the source of V, J and clone size, and D and trimming were worked out from the DNA. The repertoire includes about 110,000 clones, roughly 80% of them detected once, and about 17% sits in the top ten. The germline V gene encodes CDR1 LNHDA and CDR2 SQIVND (reference sequence). V shed 3 bases and J shed 0 bases, with 17 bases lying between them. The CDR3 covers 18 residues.

The specimen sequenced was peripheral blood. The TCR originated in a woman aged 55 to 70 with acute or convalescent COVID-19. This sequence joins TRBV19 and TRBJ2-2; D might be TRBD2 (6 bases). The CDR3 DNA sequence: TGTGCCAGTAGTATCCCCGGGGGACTTACCGCGAACACCGGGGAGCTGTTTTTT. Its protein product is CASSIPGGLTANTGELFF.